This passage covers 10 T cell receptor beta chains from one sample sequenced in a study of T cell repertoires and Cas9 in healthy adults (dated by TCRdb to the late 2010s). Library generation was performed with the immunoSEQ multiplex PCR assay. TCRdb holds this immuneACCESS table with in-frame rearrangements only. Some clones are missing; in checked studies, unresolved V genes explain under half, and the rest has no known cause. In this sample the table shows roughly 23,000 clones, about 90% of which occur a single time. The top ten hold approximately 1.5% of the sample. The sequenced sample was CD4+ effector T cells (CD127+, CD25-, CD137-, CD154-) from PBMCs; culture status not recorded. These receptors were collected from a human donor in good health.

This clone was seen more than once but under ten times. V usage is TRBV2 and J usage is TRBJ2-5; TRBD2 matches 9 bases. Trimming removed 7 bases from V and 7 bases from J; junction bases left unmatched: 7. The CDR3 runs to 13 residues. Germline assignment: CDR1 SNHLY and CDR2 FYNNEI. The CDR3 loop reads CASTGGGVGTQYF. The CDR3 coding sequence is TGTGCCAGCACCGGCGGGGGGGTGGGGACCCAGTACTTC.

The J gene is TRBJ1-2, the V gene TRBV27; no firm D call. Germline V gene sequence: CDR1 MNHEY, CDR2 SMNVEV (reference sequence). The CDR3 totals 14 residues. V dropped 4 bases and J dropped 8 bases, with 17 bases sitting between them. The CDR3, as DNA: TGTGCCAGCAGTTCCTCCTTGTCTGGGGTGGGCTACACCTTC. This sequence encodes CASSSSLSGVGYTF.

The rearrangement uses TRBV5-1 and TRBJ1-1, with D uncertain. Trimming left V 4 bases short and J 0 bases short, with 7 bases between. Germline V CDR1 and CDR2: SGHRS, YFSETQ. This CDR3 region has 13 residues. In nucleotides, the CDR3 is TGCGCCAGCAGCGGGCAGTTGAACACTGAAGCTTTCTTT. It is translated as CASSGQLNTEAFF. Variable domain in full (rest from reference TRBV5-1 and TRBJ1-1): KAGVTQTPRYLIKTRGQQVTLSCSPISGHRSVSWYQQTPGQGLQFLFEYFSETQRNKGNFPGRFSGRQFSNSRSEMNVSTLELGDSALYLCASSGQLNTEAFFGQGTRLTVV.

The chain is built from TRBV6-5 and TRBJ1-3; D call uncertain. Germline CDR1 MNHEY, CDR2 SVGAGI. CDR3 length: 13 amino acids. Trimming shortened V by 6 bases and J by 1 base, and 7 bases separated the two germline ends. The CDR3 reads CASRRPSGNTIYF. DNA for the CDR3: TGTGCCAGCAGGAGACCGTCTGGAAACACCATATATTTT.

The chain joins TRBV2 to TRBJ1-1; TRBD1 agrees at 8 bases. The CDR3 has 14 residues. V was pared by 6 bases and J by 5 bases, with 8 bases of the junction left unmatched. Germline CDR1 is SNHLY and CDR2 is FYNNEI. For the CDR3, the DNA is TGTGCCAGCAGCCAAACAGGGGGAAGGACTGAAGCTTTCTTT. Amino acids: CASSQTGGRTEAFF. Based on the CDR3 plus reference TRBV2 and TRBJ1-1, the full variable domain is EPEVTQTPSHQVTQMGQEVILRCVPISNHLYFYWYRQILGQKVEFLVSFYNNEISEKSEIFDDQFSVERPDGSNFTLKIRSTKLEDSAMYFCASSQTGGRTEAFFGQGTRLTVV.

This chain connects TRBV7-9 to TRBJ1-5; 9 positions agree with TRBD1. This CDR3 comprises 16 residues. With 1 base clipped from V and 12 bases from J, the junction kept 13 bases outside the gene matches. Looked up from germline, CDR1 is SEHNR and CDR2 is FQNEAQ (reference sequence). CDR3 DNA sequence: TGTGCCAGCAGCTTAGAGGAAACCGGGACAGGGAATATCCAGCATTTT. Protein product: CASSLEETGTGNIQHF.

This clone was seen just once. The chain recombines TRBV4-1 with TRBJ1-5; TRBD1 might be the D (6 bases). CDR3 length equals 15 residues. The germline CDR1 and CDR2 sequences are MGHRA and YSYEKL. The V end lost 1 base, the J end lost 3 bases, and 10 bases lay between the germline ends. CDR3 protein: CASSQGRQANQPQHF. CDR3 bases: TGCGCCAGCAGCCAAGGCCGACAGGCCAATCAGCCCCAGCATTTT.

The chain carries TRBV7-9 and TRBJ2-3, with 9 bases matching TRBD2. The CDR3 has 16 residues. Trimming at V came to 5 bases and at J to 5 bases, leaving 11 bases not matched to a gene. CDR1 and CDR2 from the germline V gene are SEHNR and FQNEAQ (reference sequence). CDR3 nucleotide sequence: TGTGCCAGCAGCCCGCCCCGCGGGAGGGCCAGAGATACGCAGTATTTT. It is translated as CASSPPRGRARDTQYF. Looking up the rest from reference TRBV7-9 and TRBJ2-3 gives the full variable domain: DTGVSQNPRHKITKRGQNVTFRCDPISEHNRLYWYRQTLGQGPEFLTYFQNEAQLEKSRLLSDRFSAERPKGSFSTLEIQRTEQGDSAMYLCASSPPRGRARDTQYFGPGTRLTVL.

The CDR3 sequence is CASSPDITAPLHF. For the CDR3, the DNA is TGTGCCAGCAGCCCAGATATCACGGCACCCCTCCACTTT. V usage is TRBV11-2 and J usage is TRBJ1-6, with D unclear. The CDR3 totals 13 residues. The V end lost 5 bases, the J end lost 11 bases, and 13 bases lay between the germline ends. Germline V gene data show CDR1 as SGHAT and CDR2 as FQNNGV. The complete variable domain, with remaining parts taken from reference TRBV11-2 and TRBJ1-6, reads EAGVAQSPRYKIIEKRQSVAFWCNPISGHATLYWYQQILGQGPKLLIQFQNNGVVDDSQLPKDRFSAERLKGVDSTLKIQPAKLEDSAVYLCASSPDITAPLHFGNGTRLTVT.

The chain is built from TRBV9 and TRBJ1-4; the match to TRBD1 covers 8 bases. Unmatched junction bases numbered 1, after V lost 1 base and J lost 2 bases. CDR3 length: 15 residues. Per germline, CDR1 SGDLS and CDR2 YYNGEE. The CDR3 nucleotides read TGTGCCAGCAGCGTACAGGGGGCGACTAATGAAAAACTGTTTTTT. It encodes CASSVQGATNEKLFF.